This passage covers 29 T cell receptor beta chains from one sample sequenced in a study of CXCR3-negative and CXCR3-positive naive CD8 T cells. Via 5' RACE with UMI labels, TRB cDNA libraries were prepared. TCRdb re-analyzed the 5' RACE reads; it lists each CDR3 protein once, without DNA. Recorded for this sample: 46,000 or so distinct CDR3 sequences. Sequences were obtained from naive CXCR3- CD8+ T cells from blood. Subset meaning: CD45RO-CCR7+CD27+CD95- naive CD8+ T cells lacking CXCR3 (TNR3-). Every receptor here comes from a human donor in good health. Some clones in this sample may be carry-over from other donors' samples.

This chain uses TRBV20-1 with TRBJ2-7; the TRBD2 assignment by TCRdb is unverifiable without DNA. Looked up from germline, CDR1 is DFQATT and CDR2 is SNEGSKA (reference sequence). The CDR3 spans 12 residues. CDR3 residues: CSARLADYEQYF.

This sequence joins TRBV5-1 and TRBJ2-7; checking the TCRdb D call of TRBD1 is not possible without DNA. CDR3 length: 14 amino acids. The germline V gene encodes CDR1 SGHRS and CDR2 YFSETQ. CDR3 loop: CASYLGTGLYEQYF. The variable domain in full, completed from reference TRBV5-1 and TRBJ2-7, reads KAGVTQTPRYLIKTRGQQVTLSCSPISGHRSVSWYQQTPGQGLQFLFEYFSETQRNKGNFPGRFSGRQFSNSRSEMNVSTLELGDSALYLCASYLGTGLYEQYFGPGTRLTVT.

V and J are TRBV3-1 and TRBJ2-4. Germline loops: CDR1 LGHDT, CDR2 YNNKEL (reference sequence). The length of the CDR3 is 12 residues. The CDR3 sequence is CASSQDENIQYF.

This chain connects TRBV6-6 to TRBJ2-5; TCRdb names TRBD1, which stays unverified in the absence of DNA. In germline, CDR1 is MNHNY, CDR2 SVGAGI (reference sequence). The CDR3 has 16 residues. CDR3: CASSYLSGTEKETQYF.

V gene TRBV5-6 combines with J gene TRBJ2-1. CDR1 is SGHDT and CDR2 is YYEEEE in the germline V gene. The CDR3 has 13 amino acids. CDR3 sequence reads: CASSPWVNNEQFF.

This chain joins TRBV6-6 and TRBJ2-2; the TCRdb call, TRBD2, lacks DNA for checking. The length of the CDR3 is 17 residues. Germline CDR1 is MNHNY and CDR2 is SVGAGI (reference sequence). This CDR3 reads CASSYYPEAGRAGELFF.

The V and J genes are TRBV29-1 and TRBJ1-1; TCRdb indicates TRBD1, and absent DNA this call remains unverified. CDR3 length: 14 amino acids. CDR1 is SQVTM, CDR2 ANQGSEA, per germline. CDR3 region: CSVPTGPMNTEAFF.

The chain couples TRBV12-3 or TRBV12-4 to TRBJ2-7. This CDR3 is built from 11 residues. The CDR3 here is CASSPGFEQYF.

V and J are TRBV4-3 and TRBJ2-4; TCRdb's assignment of TRBD1 cannot be checked, as there is no DNA. The V gene's germline CDR1 is LGHNA and CDR2 YSLEER. There are 15 residues in the CDR3. CDR3 in amino acids: CASSQVQGRGFIQYF.

The chain links TRBV7-2 to TRBJ2-5; no DNA is available, so the TRBD2 call from TCRdb remains unchecked. The CDR3 consists of 16 residues. The germline V gene has CDR1 SGHTA and CDR2 FQGNSA. The CDR3 here is CASSLLSTSILETQYF.

This chain connects TRBV14 to TRBJ2-5; absent DNA, TCRdb's TRBD2 call cannot be checked. The germline V gene has CDR1 SGHDN and CDR2 FVKESK. The CDR3 extends over 14 amino acids. The CDR3: CASSFRGPPETQYF.

This chain joins TRBV28 and TRBJ2-3; absent DNA, TCRdb's TRBD1 call cannot be checked. Germline CDR1 reads MDHEN; CDR2 reads SYDVKM. The CDR3 sequence is 11 residues long. CDR3: CASKGGDTQYF.

The genes are TRBV28 and TRBJ1-1. The CDR3 spans 11 residues. CDR1 and CDR2 from the germline V gene are MDHEN and SYDVKM. Here the CDR3 reads CASNRGTEAFF.

This chain links TRBV28 with TRBJ1-5; the D call of TRBD1 rests on TCRdb alone, since no DNA is present to check it. This CDR3 comprises 14 residues. In germline, CDR1 is MDHEN, CDR2 SYDVKM. The chain's CDR3 is CASSYGTGGQPQHF.

The CDR3: CASSPLGGDTEAFF. This chain uses TRBV11-2 with TRBJ1-1; the TCRdb D gene call, TRBD1, has no DNA to confirm it. CDR1 SGHAT and CDR2 FQNNGV come from the germline V gene. This CDR3 has 14 residues.

The chain links TRBV7-2 to TRBJ2-7; the TCRdb call, TRBD1, lacks DNA for checking. The CDR3 contains 15 residues. The V gene's germline CDR1 is SGHTA and CDR2 FQGNSA. Here the CDR3 reads CASSLTGTGQYEQYF.

The chain combines TRBV20-1 with TRBJ2-3; the TCRdb D gene call, TRBD2, has no DNA to confirm it. The CDR3 runs 14 residues. Germline CDR1 is DFQATT and CDR2 is SNEGSKA (reference sequence). CDR3 region: CSAWDFLRTDTQYF.

The chain joins TRBV29-1 to TRBJ2-1; TCRdb designates TRBD2, a call that cannot be tested without DNA. The CDR3 consists of 15 residues. CDR1 and CDR2 from the germline V gene are SQVTM and ANQGSEA. The CDR3 region is CSVEEASGGEYEQFF.

The chain is built from TRBV12-3 or TRBV12-4 and TRBJ2-3; checking the TCRdb D call of TRBD1 is not possible without DNA. The CDR3 is 15 residues long. This chain's CDR3 is CASSLSRGQEDTQYF.

The chain combines TRBV7-3 with TRBJ2-2. In germline, CDR1 is SGHTA, CDR2 FQGTGA. The CDR3 is 15 residues long. The CDR3 is CASSHDSANTGELFF.

The V call is TRBV4-1, the J call TRBJ1-1; TCRdb reports TRBD1, a call that lacks DNA to check it against. CDR1 and CDR2 from the germline V gene are MGHRA and YSYEKL. The CDR3 has 16 amino acids. The CDR3 sequence: CASSQDAQAPNTEAFF.

The chain has TRBV20-1 and TRBJ2-1; no DNA is available, so the TRBD1 call from TCRdb remains unchecked. The germline gives CDR1 DFQATT, CDR2 SNEGSKA (reference sequence). The CDR3 sequence is 12 residues long. CDR3 protein: CSAPILDSPEFF.

The rearrangement joins TRBV5-4 to TRBJ2-5; TCRdb designates TRBD2, a call that cannot be tested without DNA. Germline V CDR1 and CDR2: SGHNT, YYREEE (reference sequence). The CDR3 has 13 amino acids. CDR3 amino acids: CASSLRGRETQYF.

The rearrangement links TRBV7-2 to TRBJ1-2; the TCRdb D gene call, TRBD1, has no DNA to confirm it. Germline CDR1 and CDR2: SGHTA and FQGNSA. The CDR3 has 18 amino acids. CDR3 sequence reads: CASSSPFLGQGVRYGYTF.

The rearrangement uses TRBV30 and TRBJ2-7. The CDR3 length is 14 residues. Germline CDR1 is GTSNPN and CDR2 is SVGIG (reference sequence). CDR3 in amino acids: CAWSPGIYSYEQYF.

This chain links TRBV30 with TRBJ2-7; TCRdb picks TRBD1, but there is no DNA to check that call. Germline V gene sequence: CDR1 GTSNPN, CDR2 SVGIG (reference sequence). The CDR3 is 13 residues long. CDR3 residues: CAWSSGRGPEQYF. The entire variable domain, with the rest obtained from reference TRBV30 and TRBJ2-7, is as follows: SQTIHQWPATLVQPVGSPLSLECTVEGTSNPNLYWYRQAAGRGLQLLFYSVGIGQISSEVPQNLSASRPQDRQFILSSKKLLLSDSGFYLCAWSSGRGPEQYFGPGTRLTVT.

The J gene is TRBJ2-7, the V gene TRBV28; TCRdb names TRBD1, which stays unverified in the absence of DNA. There are 17 residues in the CDR3. CDR1 and CDR2 from the germline V gene are MDHEN and SYDVKM. The CDR3 reads CASSPKTVIPPSYEQYF.

This sequence joins TRBV29-1 and TRBJ2-2; absent DNA, TCRdb's TRBD1 call cannot be checked. CDR3 length: 15 residues. The germline gives CDR1 SQVTM, CDR2 ANQGSEA. The chain's CDR3 is CSVEGGTGGTGELFF.

The chain uses TRBV6-2 or TRBV6-3 and TRBJ2-1. The CDR3 totals 13 residues. Germline V gene data show CDR1 as MNHEY and CDR2 as SVGEGT. CDR3 protein: CASSSHSYNEQFF.